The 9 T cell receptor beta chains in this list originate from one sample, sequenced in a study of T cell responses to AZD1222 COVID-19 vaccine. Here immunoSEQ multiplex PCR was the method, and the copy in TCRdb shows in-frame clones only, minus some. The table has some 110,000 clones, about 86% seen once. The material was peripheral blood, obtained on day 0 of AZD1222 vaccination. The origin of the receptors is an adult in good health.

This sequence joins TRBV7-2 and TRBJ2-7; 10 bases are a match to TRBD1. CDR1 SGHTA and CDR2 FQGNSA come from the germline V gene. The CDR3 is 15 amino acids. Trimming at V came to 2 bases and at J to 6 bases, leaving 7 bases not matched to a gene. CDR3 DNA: TGTGCCAGCAGCTTATCCGGGACAGGGGTAGGCGAGCAGTACTTC. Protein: CASSLSGTGVGEQYF.

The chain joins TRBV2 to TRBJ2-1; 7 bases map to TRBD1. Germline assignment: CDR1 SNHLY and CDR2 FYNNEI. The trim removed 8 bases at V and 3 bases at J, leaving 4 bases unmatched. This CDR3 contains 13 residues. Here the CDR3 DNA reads TGTGCCAGCGGGGACAGACTCTACAATGAGCAGTTCTTC. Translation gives CASGDRLYNEQFF.

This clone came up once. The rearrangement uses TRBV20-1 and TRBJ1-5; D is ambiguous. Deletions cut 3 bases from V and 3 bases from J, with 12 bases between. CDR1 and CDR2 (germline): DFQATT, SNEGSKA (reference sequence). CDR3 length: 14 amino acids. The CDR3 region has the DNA TGCAGTGCTAGTCTCCCAGACCACAATCAGCCCCAGCATTTT. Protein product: CSASLPDHNQPQHF.

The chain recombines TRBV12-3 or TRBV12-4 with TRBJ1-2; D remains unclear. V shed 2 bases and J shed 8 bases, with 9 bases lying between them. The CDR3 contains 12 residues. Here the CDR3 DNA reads TGTGCCAGCAGTTTACTTTCCGGAGGCTACACCTTC. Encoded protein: CASSLLSGGYTF.

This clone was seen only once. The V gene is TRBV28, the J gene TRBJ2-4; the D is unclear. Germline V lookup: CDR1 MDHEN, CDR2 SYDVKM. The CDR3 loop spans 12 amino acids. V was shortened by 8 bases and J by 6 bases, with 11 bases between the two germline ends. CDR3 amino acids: CASGSRRNIQYF. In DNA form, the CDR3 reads TGTGCCAGCGGGTCGAGAAGAAACATTCAGTACTTC.

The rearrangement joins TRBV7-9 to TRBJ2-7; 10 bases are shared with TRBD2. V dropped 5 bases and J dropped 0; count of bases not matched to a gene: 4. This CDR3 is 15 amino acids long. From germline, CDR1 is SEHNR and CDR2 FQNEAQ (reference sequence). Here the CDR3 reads CASSPWTSGSYEQYF. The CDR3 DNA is TGTGCCAGCAGCCCCTGGACTAGCGGCTCCTACGAGCAGTACTTC.

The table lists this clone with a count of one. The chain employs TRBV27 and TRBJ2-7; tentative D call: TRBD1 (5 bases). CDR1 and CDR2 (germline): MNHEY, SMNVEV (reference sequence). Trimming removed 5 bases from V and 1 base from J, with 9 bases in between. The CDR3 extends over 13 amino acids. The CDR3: CASSPQGSYEQYF. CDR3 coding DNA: TGTGCCAGCAGTCCCCAGGGATCCTACGAGCAGTACTTC.

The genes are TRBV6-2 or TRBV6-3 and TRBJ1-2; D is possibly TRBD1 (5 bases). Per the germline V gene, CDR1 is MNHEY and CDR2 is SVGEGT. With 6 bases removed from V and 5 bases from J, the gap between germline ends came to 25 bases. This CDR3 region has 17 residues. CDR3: CASSPAGEGLLLYGYTF. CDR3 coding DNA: TGTGCCAGCAGCCCAGCGGGGGAGGGACTCCTCCTTTATGGCTACACCTTC.

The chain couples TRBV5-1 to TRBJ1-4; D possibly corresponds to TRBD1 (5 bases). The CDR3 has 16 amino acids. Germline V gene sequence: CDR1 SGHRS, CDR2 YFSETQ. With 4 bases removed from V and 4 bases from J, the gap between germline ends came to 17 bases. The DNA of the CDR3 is TGCGCCAGCAGCGGCACCGGGACCGCCCTTAATGAAAAACTGTTTTTT. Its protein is CASSGTGTALNEKLFF.